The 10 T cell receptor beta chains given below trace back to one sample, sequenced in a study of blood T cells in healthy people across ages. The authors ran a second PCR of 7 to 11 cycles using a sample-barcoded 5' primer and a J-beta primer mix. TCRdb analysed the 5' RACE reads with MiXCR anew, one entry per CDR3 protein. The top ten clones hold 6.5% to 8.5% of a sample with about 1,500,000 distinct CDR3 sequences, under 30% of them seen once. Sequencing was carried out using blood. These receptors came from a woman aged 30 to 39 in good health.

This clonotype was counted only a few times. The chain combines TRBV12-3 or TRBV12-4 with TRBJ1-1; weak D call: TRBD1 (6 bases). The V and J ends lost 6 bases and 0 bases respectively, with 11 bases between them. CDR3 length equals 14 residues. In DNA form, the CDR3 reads TGTGCCAGCAGGCAACAGGGCGTGAACACTGAAGCTTTCTTT. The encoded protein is CASRQQGVNTEAFF.

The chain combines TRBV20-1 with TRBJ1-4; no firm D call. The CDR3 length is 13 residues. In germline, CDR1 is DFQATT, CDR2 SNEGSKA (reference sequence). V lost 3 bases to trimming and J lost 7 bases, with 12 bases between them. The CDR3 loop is CSASSRLGEKLFF. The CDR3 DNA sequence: TGCAGTGCTAGCTCCAGGTTGGGTGAAAAACTGTTTTTT.

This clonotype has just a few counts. The CDR3 here is CASSPRGDGKNIQYF. Here the CDR3 DNA reads TGTGCCAGCAGTCCCCGTGGGGACGGCAAAAACATTCAGTACTTC. This rearrangement joins TRBV28 to TRBJ2-4; possibly TRBD1 or TRBD2 for D (5 bases each). Between the trimmed V and J ends, which lost 5 bases and 3 bases, there was a span of 14 bases. This CDR3 region has 15 residues. CDR1 is MDHEN and CDR2 is SYDVKM in the germline V gene.

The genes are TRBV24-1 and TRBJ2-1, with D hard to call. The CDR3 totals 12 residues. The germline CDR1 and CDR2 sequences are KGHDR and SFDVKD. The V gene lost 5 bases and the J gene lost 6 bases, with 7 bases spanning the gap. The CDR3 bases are TGTGCCACCAGTGCCATCTCCAATGAGCAGTTCTTC. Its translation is CATSAISNEQFF.

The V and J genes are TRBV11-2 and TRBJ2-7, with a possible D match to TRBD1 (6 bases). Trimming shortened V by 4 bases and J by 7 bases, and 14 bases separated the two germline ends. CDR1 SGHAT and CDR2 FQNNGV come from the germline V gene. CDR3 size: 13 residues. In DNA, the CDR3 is TGTGCCAGCAGCTACAGGACAGAAGGGGAGCAGTACTTC. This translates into CASSYRTEGEQYF.

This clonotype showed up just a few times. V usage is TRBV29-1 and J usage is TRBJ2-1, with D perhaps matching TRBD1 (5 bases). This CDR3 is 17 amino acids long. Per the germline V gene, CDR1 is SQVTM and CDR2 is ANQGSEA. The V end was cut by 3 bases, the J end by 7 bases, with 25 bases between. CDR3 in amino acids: CSVDRQGRALSGNEQFF. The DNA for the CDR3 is TGCAGCGTTGACCGTCAGGGTAGGGCCCTCTCTGGGAATGAGCAGTTCTTC.

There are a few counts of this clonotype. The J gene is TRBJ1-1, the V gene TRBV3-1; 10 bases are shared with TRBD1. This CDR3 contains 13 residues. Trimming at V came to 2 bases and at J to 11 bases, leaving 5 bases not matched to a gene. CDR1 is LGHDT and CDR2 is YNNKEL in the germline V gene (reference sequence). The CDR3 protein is CASSQRDRGVAFF. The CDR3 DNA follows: TGTGCCAGCAGCCAAAGGGACAGGGGAGTCGCTTTCTTT.

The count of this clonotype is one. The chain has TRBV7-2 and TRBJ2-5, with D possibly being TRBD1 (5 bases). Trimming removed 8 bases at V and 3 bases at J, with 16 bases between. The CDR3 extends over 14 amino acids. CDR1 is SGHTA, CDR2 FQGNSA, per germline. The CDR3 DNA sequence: TGTGCCAGCGGCCCCCTAGGCAGGGAAGAGACCCAGTACTTC. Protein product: CASGPLGREETQYF.

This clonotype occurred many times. The CDR3 protein is CASSLTGTYNEQFF. CDR3 sequence (DNA): TGCGCCAGCAGCCTGACAGGGACCTACAATGAGCAGTTCTTC. The rearrangement links TRBV5-1 to TRBJ2-1, with 7 bases lining up with TRBD1. With V trimmed by 4 bases and J by 2 bases, 3 bases remained unmatched. This CDR3 region has 14 residues. Germline lookup yields CDR1 SGHRS and CDR2 YFSETQ.

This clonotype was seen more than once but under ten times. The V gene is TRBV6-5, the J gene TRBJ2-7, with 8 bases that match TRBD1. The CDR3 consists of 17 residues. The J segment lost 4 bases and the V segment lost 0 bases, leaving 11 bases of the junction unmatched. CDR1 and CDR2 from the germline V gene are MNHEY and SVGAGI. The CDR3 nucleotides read TGTGCCAGCAGTTACTCGACAGGCCCAGGGGGCTGGTACGAGCAGTACTTC. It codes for CASSYSTGPGGWYEQYF.